This T cell receptor beta chain was captured by sequencing in a study of cytomegalovirus exposure and HLA in healthy donors. Profiling relied on immunoSEQ multiplex PCR, and the TCRdb table lists in-frame clones only, not all of them. The profile shows more than 300,000 clones, roughly 88% of them singletons. Germline V gene lookup returns CDR1 MDHEN and CDR2 SYDVKM. V lost 6 bases and J lost 5; bases outside the gene matches: 7. The CDR3 contains 13 residues. The donors were part of the validation cohort of 120 subjects. That cohort was separate from the first cohort, which comprised some 670 subjects.

Sequenced material: PBMCs. The clonotype originates from a woman aged 18-35 years in good health and CMV-seronegative. J is TRBJ2-7 and V is TRBV28, with TRBD1 identical over 7 bases. The CDR3 DNA reads TGTGCCAGCAGAAGCAGGGGGTACGACGAGCAGTACTTC. This encodes CASRSRGYDEQYF.